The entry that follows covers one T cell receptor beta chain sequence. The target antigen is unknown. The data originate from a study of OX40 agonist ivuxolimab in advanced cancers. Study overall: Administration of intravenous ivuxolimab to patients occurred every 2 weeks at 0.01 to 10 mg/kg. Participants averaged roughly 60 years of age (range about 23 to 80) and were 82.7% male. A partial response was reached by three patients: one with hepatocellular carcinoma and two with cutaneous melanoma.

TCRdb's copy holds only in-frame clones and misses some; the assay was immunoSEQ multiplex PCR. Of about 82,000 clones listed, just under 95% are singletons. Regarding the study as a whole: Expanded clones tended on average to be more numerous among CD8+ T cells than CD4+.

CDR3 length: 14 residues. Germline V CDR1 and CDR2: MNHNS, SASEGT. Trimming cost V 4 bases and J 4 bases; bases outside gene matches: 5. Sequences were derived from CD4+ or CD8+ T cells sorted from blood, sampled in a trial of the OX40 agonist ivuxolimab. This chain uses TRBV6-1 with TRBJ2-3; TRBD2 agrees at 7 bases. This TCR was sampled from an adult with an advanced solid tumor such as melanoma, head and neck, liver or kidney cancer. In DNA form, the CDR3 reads TGTGCCAGCAGTGTCGGGACTACCTCAGATACGCAGTATTTT. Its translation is CASSVGTTSDTQYF.